A selection of T cell receptor beta chains follows, all from one sample in a study of technical replicates of blood from a few donors. Produced via immunoSEQ multiplex PCR; TCRdb's table is partial and in-frame only. The repertoire holds about 75,000 clones, with around 97% as singletons. The source material was T cells isolated from PBMCs. The receptors originated from a human donor in good health. The conserved cysteine and the conserved F or W are not part of the CDR3 here. Each record gives: V gene, J gene, CDR3 protein.

V: TRBV28
J: TRBJ2-1
CDR3: ASNLGGLADRNEQF

V: TRBV5-1
J: TRBJ2-5
CDR3: ASSLALGQETQY

V: TRBV7-8
J: TRBJ2-5
CDR3: ASSPRTGRIVETQY

V: TRBV6-1
J: TRBJ1-2
CDR3: ASSRGQKANYGYT

V: TRBV7-6
J: TRBJ2-7
CDR3: ASSLKPGDLYEQY

V: TRBV5-4
J: TRBJ2-3
CDR3: ASSPDSLGADTQY

V: TRBV10-3
J: TRBJ2-3
CDR3: AISDPERGTDTQY

V: TRBV21-1
J: TRBJ1-2
CDR3: ASSKAPGVGPLSNYGYT

V: TRBV27
J: TRBJ1-2
CDR3: ASSLSHPQGGYGYT

V: TRBV7-9
J: TRBJ2-3
CDR3: ASSPSLEGPSTDTQY

V: TRBV27
J: TRBJ1-1
CDR3: ASSLDIMNTEAF

V: TRBV5-1
J: TRBJ2-3
CDR3: ASELLGDSTDTQY

V: TRBV7-6
J: TRBJ1-4
CDR3: ASSLGADRPNEKLF

V: TRBV5-1
J: TRBJ1-4
CDR3: ASSRTGTNEKLF

V: TRBV5-1
J: TRBJ1-1
CDR3: ASSLGSTEAF

V: TRBV25-1
J: TRBJ2-7
CDR3: ASSESSGGAREQY

V: TRBV5-1
J: TRBJ2-7
CDR3: ASSRQGGTGEQY

V: TRBV20-1
J: TRBJ1-1
CDR3: SAQEGAEAF

V: TRBV29-1
J: TRBJ2-2
CDR3: SVEGHQNTGELF

V: TRBV9
J: TRBJ2-1
CDR3: ASSPSGTGYNEQF

V: TRBV9
J: TRBJ1-3
CDR3: ASSASTGVAGNTIY

V: TRBV5-1
J: TRBJ2-7
CDR3: ASSKTGNEQY

V: TRBV7-8
J: TRBJ1-4
CDR3: ASSPLWGQKEKLF

V: TRBV29-1
J: TRBJ2-5
CDR3: SVQVGQGAETQY

V: TRBV2
J: TRBJ1-2
CDR3: ASSGQSTNYGYT

V: TRBV21-1
J: TRBJ1-2
CDR3: ASSKEGELYGYT

V: TRBV21-1
J: TRBJ1-5
CDR3: ASSTRASNQPQH

V: TRBV4-2
J: TRBJ2-1
CDR3: ASSPDLAGRPF

V: TRBV5-1
J: TRBJ1-1
CDR3: ASSLAPTGVTEAF

V: TRBV15
J: TRBJ1-2
CDR3: ATSGGDSNYGYT

V: TRBV9
J: TRBJ2-3
CDR3: ASSALSGTSGWDTQY

V: TRBV5-1
J: TRBJ2-7
CDR3: ASSGPDWRRRRFPYEQY

V: TRBV15
J: TRBJ1-1
CDR3: ATNLKGFGAEAF

V: TRBV29-1
J: TRBJ1-6
CDR3: SARDRNSPLH

V: TRBV6-6
J: TRBJ1-2
CDR3: ASSYSGTGAYGYT

V: TRBV4-1
J: TRBJ2-4
CDR3: ASSPPGLAGEAKNIQY

V: TRBV29-1
J: TRBJ2-7
CDR3: SAAMGAGGVEQY

V: TRBV30
J: TRBJ2-1
CDR3: AWSNLAGVYNEQF

V: TRBV5-4
J: TRBJ2-5
CDR3: ASSLGLAGSRETQY

V: TRBV10-3
J: TRBJ1-1
CDR3: AISEGGQSTEAF

V: TRBV19
J: TRBJ2-1
CDR3: ASSMDPGTVAWNEQF

V: TRBV5-1
J: TRBJ2-5
CDR3: ASSPSTVGETQY

V: TRBV4-1
J: TRBJ1-1
CDR3: ASSQVGDMNTEAF

V: TRBV6-5
J: TRBJ1-1
CDR3: ASRKLDRNTEAF

V: TRBV25-1
J: TRBJ2-3
CDR3: ASSETGSTDTQY

V: TRBV4-1
J: TRBJ1-2
CDR3: ASSPPGGREGYT

V: TRBV7-9
J: TRBJ2-7
CDR3: ASSWGEREQY

V: TRBV7-7
J: TRBJ2-1
CDR3: ASSSTTENEQF

V: TRBV4-2
J: TRBJ1-2
CDR3: ASSQQTFGYT

V: TRBV4-2
J: TRBJ2-5
CDR3: ASSQARSGGGAETQY

V: TRBV6-1
J: TRBJ2-1
CDR3: ASSDFTGTSGRAGGL

V: TRBV4-1
J: TRBJ2-7
CDR3: ASSLSQGSEQY

V: TRBV11-3
J: TRBJ1-1
CDR3: ASSWGQGLGPPEAF

V: TRBV6-6
J: TRBJ2-3
CDR3: ASSYSTGGLGDTQY

V: TRBV28
J: TRBJ1-5
CDR3: ASSPRVYSNQPQH

V: TRBV6-5
J: TRBJ2-1
CDR3: ASSSEALEAYNEQF

V: TRBV11-3
J: TRBJ2-5
CDR3: ASSPWDRGQQETQY

V: TRBV5-6
J: TRBJ2-1
CDR3: ASTSGLGLEQF

V: TRBV15
J: TRBJ2-5
CDR3: ATSRAPKVSGSKETQY

V: TRBV23-1
J: TRBJ2-7
CDR3: ASSQSEGVGISAYEQY